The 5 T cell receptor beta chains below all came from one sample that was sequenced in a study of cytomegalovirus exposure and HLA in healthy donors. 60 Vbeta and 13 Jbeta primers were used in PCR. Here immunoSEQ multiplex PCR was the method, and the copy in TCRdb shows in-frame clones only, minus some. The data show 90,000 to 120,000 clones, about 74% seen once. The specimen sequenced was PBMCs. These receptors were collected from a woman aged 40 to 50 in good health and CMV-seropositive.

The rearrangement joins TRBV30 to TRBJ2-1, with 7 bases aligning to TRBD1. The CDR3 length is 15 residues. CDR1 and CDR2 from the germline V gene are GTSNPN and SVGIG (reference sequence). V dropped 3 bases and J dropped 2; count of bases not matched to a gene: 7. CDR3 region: CAWSLGGGPYNEQFF. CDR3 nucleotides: TGTGCCTGGAGCTTAGGGGGCGGCCCCTACAATGAGCAGTTCTTC.

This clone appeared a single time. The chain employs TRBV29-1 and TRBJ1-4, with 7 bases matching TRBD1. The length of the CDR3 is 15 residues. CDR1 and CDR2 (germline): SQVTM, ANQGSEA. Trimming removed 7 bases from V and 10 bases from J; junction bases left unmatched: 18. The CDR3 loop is CSGCTGTDFEGKLFF. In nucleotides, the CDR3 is TGCAGCGGATGCACCGGGACAGATTTTGAGGGAAAACTGTTTTTT.

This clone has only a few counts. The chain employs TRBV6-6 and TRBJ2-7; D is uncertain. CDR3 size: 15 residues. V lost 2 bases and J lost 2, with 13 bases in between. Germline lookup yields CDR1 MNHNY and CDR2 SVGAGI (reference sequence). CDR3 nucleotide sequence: TGTGCCAGCAGTTACAGTCCGAACAGCCCCTACGAGCAGTACTTC. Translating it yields CASSYSPNSPYEQYF.

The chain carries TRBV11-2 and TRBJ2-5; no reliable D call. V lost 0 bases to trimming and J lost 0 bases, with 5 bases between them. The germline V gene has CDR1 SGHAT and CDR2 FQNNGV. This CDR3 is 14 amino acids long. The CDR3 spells CASSLDYYQETQYF. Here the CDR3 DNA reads TGTGCCAGCAGCTTAGACTATTACCAAGAGACCCAGTACTTC. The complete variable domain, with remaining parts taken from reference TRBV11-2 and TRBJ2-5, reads EAGVAQSPRYKIIEKRQSVAFWCNPISGHATLYWYQQILGQGPKLLIQFQNNGVVDDSQLPKDRFSAERLKGVDSTLKIQPAKLEDSAVYLCASSLDYYQETQYFGPGTRLLVL.

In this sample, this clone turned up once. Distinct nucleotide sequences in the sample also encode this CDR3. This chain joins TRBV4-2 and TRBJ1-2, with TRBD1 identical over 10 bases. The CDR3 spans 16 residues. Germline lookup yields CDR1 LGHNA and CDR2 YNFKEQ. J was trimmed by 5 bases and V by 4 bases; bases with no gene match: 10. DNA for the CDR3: TGTGCCAGCAGCCGAGACGACAGGGGGCGTCTATATGGCTACACCTTC. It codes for CASSRDDRGRLYGYTF.